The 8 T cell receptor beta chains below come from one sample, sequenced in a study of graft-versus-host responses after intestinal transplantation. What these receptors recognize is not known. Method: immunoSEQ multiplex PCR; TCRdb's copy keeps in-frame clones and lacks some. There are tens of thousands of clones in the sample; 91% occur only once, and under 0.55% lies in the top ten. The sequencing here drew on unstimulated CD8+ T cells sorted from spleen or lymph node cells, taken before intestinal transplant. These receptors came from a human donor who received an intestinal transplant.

The CDR3 DNA follows: TGTGCCAGCAGCCTTGGACAGGGCGCCGGAAACACCATATATTTT. Translating it yields CASSLGQGAGNTIYF. V and J are TRBV9 and TRBJ1-3; 8 nucleotides match TRBD1. The CDR3 runs to 15 residues. Unmatched junction bases numbered 7, after V lost 4 bases and J lost 4 bases. Germline lookup yields CDR1 SGDLS and CDR2 YYNGEE. Full variable domain (missing parts from reference TRBV9 and TRBJ1-3): DSGVTQTPKHLITATGQRVTLRCSPRSGDLSVYWYQQSLDQGLQFLIQYYNGEERAKGNILERFSAQQFPDLHSELNLSSLELGDSALYFCASSLGQGAGNTIYFGEGSWLTVV.

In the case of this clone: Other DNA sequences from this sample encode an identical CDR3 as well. CDR3 sequence (DNA): TGTGCCAGCAGCTTAGATGGGGGGGAAAATTCCTACGAGCAGTACTTC. Translation: CASSLDGGENSYEQYF. J is TRBJ2-7 and V is TRBV7-9; 7 nucleotides agree with TRBD2. Germline lookup yields CDR1 SEHNR and CDR2 FQNEAQ (reference sequence). With 1 base clipped from V and 1 base from J, the junction kept 7 bases outside the gene matches. There are 16 residues in the CDR3. Full variable domain (rest looked up from reference TRBV7-9 and TRBJ2-7): DTGVSQNPRHKITKRGQNVTFRCDPISEHNRLYWYRQTLGQGPEFLTYFQNEAQLEKSRLLSDRFSAERPKGSFSTLEIQRTEQGDSAMYLCASSLDGGENSYEQYFGPGTRLTVT.

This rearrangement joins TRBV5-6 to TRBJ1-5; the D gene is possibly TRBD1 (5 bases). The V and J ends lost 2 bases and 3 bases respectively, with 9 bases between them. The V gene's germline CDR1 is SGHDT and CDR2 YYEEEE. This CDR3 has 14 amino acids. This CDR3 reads CASSFSGDNQPQHF. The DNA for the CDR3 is TGTGCCAGCAGCTTTTCGGGGGACAATCAGCCCCAGCATTTT.

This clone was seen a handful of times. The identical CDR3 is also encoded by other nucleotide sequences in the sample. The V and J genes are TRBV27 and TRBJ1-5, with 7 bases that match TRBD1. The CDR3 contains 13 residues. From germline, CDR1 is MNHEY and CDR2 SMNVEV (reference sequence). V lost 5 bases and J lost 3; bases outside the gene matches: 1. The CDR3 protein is CASSRGLNQPQHF. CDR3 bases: TGTGCCAGCAGTAGGGGGCTCAATCAGCCCCAGCATTTT.

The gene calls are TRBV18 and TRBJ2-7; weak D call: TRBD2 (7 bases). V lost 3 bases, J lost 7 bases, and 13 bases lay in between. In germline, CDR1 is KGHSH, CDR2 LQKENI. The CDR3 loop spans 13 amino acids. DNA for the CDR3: TGTGCCAGCTCACCGGGGGCCGGGGGGGAGCAGTACTTC. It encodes CASSPGAGGEQYF.

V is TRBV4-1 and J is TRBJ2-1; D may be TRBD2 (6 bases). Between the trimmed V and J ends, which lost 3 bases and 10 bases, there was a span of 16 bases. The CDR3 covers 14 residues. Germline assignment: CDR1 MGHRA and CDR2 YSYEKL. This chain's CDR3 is CASSHLGGKQEQFF. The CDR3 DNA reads TGCGCCAGCAGCCACCTAGGAGGGAAACAGGAGCAGTTCTTC.

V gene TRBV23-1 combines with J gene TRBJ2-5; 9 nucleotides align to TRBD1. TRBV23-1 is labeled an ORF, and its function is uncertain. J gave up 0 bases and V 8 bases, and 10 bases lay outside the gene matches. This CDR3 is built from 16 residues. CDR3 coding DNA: TGCGCCAGCCGACGGACAGGGGTTAAGTACCAAGAGACCCAGTACTTC. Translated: CASRRTGVKYQETQYF.

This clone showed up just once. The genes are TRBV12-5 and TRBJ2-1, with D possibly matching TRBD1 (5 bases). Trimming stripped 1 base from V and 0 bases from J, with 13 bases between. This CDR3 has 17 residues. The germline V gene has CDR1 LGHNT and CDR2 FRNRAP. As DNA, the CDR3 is TGTGCTAGTGGTTTGGACCCGAGACAGAGCTCCTACAATGAGCAGTTCTTC. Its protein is CASGLDPRQSSYNEQFF.